One and the same sample provided the 13 T cell receptor beta chains below, sequenced in a study of blood T cell repertoires in COVID-19 (dated by TCRdb to 2018 to 2021). Libraries were prepared through the immunoSEQ multiplex PCR assay. TCRdb took over this immuneACCESS table, retaining in-frame rearrangements with V and J assigned. Such tables are incomplete; in checked studies, under half of the missing clones stem from an unresolved V gene, and the remainder is unexplained. This sample is represented by 150,000 to 200,000 clones; 65% to 80% of them were singletons. The top ten clonotypes cover 17% of the sample. Sequencing input: PBMCs or T cells enriched from blood (not recorded which). These receptors originate from a woman aged 45-59 years with acute COVID-19.

V gene TRBV24-1 combines with J gene TRBJ2-1; 12 nucleotides align to TRBD2. Germline V gene sequence: CDR1 KGHDR, CDR2 SFDVKD. Trimming at V came to 2 bases and at J to 7 bases, leaving 5 bases not matched to a gene. The CDR3 covers 16 residues. CDR3 region: CATSDSSGGAGNEQFF. The CDR3 region has the DNA TGTGCCACCAGTGATTCTAGCGGGGGGGCCGGGAATGAGCAGTTCTTC.

This clone was found a few times. V gene TRBV12-1 combines with J gene TRBJ2-7; the D segment call TRBD2 is taken from the table without a DNA check. TRBV12-1 is noted as a pseudogene. The CDR3 is 15 amino acids. The CDR3: CASSPRTGGLYEQYV. Written as DNA, the CDR3 is TGTGCCAGCAGCCCCCGGACGGGGGGGCTCTACGAGCAGTACGTC.

At least ten counts were recorded for this clone. This chain links TRBV2 with TRBJ2-3, with a tentative D call TRBD1 (6 bases). This CDR3 region has 14 residues. Germline CDR1 reads SNHLY; CDR2 reads FYNNEI. V lost 4 bases to trimming and J lost 8 bases, with 16 bases between them. This chain's CDR3 is CASSGGQPGSTQYF. DNA for the CDR3: TGTGCCAGCAGTGGGGGACAACCCGGCAGTACGCAGTATTTT.

This rearrangement joins TRBV10-3 to TRBJ1-4; the D gene is possibly TRBD1 (5 bases). Germline V gene lookup returns CDR1 ENHRY and CDR2 SYGVKD. V was trimmed by 11 bases and J by 5 bases, leaving 15 bases between them. The CDR3 is 13 amino acids. The CDR3 sequence: CAVATGVNEKLFF. DNA of the CDR3: TGTGCCGTCGCCACAGGAGTAAATGAAAAACTGTTTTTT.

This clone appeared once. The J gene is TRBJ1-2, the V gene TRBV30, with TRBD1 matching 9 bases. V dropped 0 bases and J dropped 3; count of bases not matched to a gene: 5. Germline-derived CDR1 and CDR2 are GTSNPN and SVGIG (reference sequence). The length of the CDR3 is 15 residues. CDR3 protein: CAWSVGGTGYYGYTF. In DNA, the CDR3 is TGTGCCTGGAGTGTAGGGGGGACAGGGTACTATGGCTACACCTTC.

This chain uses TRBV7-9 with TRBJ1-5, with TRBD1 matching 10 bases. The CDR3 has 15 amino acids. The ends lost 6 bases at V and 6 bases at J; junction bases unmatched: 8. Germline V lookup: CDR1 SEHNR, CDR2 FQNEAQ (reference sequence). The CDR3 DNA reads as TGTGCCAGCAGTTATGGGACAGGGGTGGGTCAGCCCCAGCATTTT. It translates to CASSYGTGVGQPQHF.

This clone was found a few times. The chain combines TRBV5-1 with TRBJ1-5, with D possibly TRBD1 on 5 matching bases. This CDR3 contains 14 residues. Looked up from germline, CDR1 is SGHRS and CDR2 is YFSETQ. V dropped 3 bases and J dropped 7 bases, with 14 bases sitting between them. The CDR3, as DNA: TGCGCCAGCAGCTCTATCCAGGGTAGCCAGCCCCAGCATTTT. Protein: CASSSIQGSQPQHF. Filled out from reference TRBV5-1 and TRBJ1-5, the complete variable domain reads KAGVTQTPRYLIKTRGQQVTLSCSPISGHRSVSWYQQTPGQGLQFLFEYFSETQRNKGNFPGRFSGRQFSNSRSEMNVSTLELGDSALYLCASSSIQGSQPQHFGDGTRLSIL.

V is TRBV6-5 and J is TRBJ1-2, with D possibly TRBD1 on 5 matching bases. From germline, CDR1 is MNHEY and CDR2 SVGAGI. The V and J ends lost 4 bases and 4 bases respectively, with 10 bases between them. This CDR3 spans 13 amino acids. CDR3 loop: CASSSPQGYGYTF. CDR3 sequence (DNA): TGTGCCAGCAGTTCCCCCCAGGGCTATGGCTACACCTTC.

The chain is built from TRBV11-2 and TRBJ2-1; 10 positions agree with TRBD1. The CDR3 length is 15 residues. Trimming at V came to 5 bases and at J to 0 bases, leaving 1 base not matched to a gene. The germline CDR1 and CDR2 sequences are SGHAT and FQNNGV. The CDR3 is CASSRTGGSYNEQFF. For the CDR3, the DNA is TGTGCCAGCAGCCGGACAGGGGGCTCCTACAATGAGCAGTTCTTC.

This clone has only one observation. The chain has TRBV6-4 and TRBJ1-3, with 9 bases lining up with TRBD1. CDR1 is MRHNA and CDR2 is SNTAGT in the germline V gene. V shed 6 bases, J shed 4 bases, and the junction held 7 bases outside the gene matches. The CDR3 totals 15 residues. The CDR3 nucleotides are TGTGCCAGCAGCGAGGACAGGGGAAAAGGAAACACCATATATTTT. It is translated as CASSEDRGKGNTIYF.

This clone has a single count. The chain employs TRBV10-3 and TRBJ2-7; the D gene is possibly TRBD1 (7 bases). V was trimmed by 7 bases and J by 6 bases, leaving 16 bases between them. CDR1 is ENHRY, CDR2 SYGVKD, per germline. This CDR3 has 13 residues. Here the CDR3 DNA reads TGTGCCATCAAGGGGATGCAGGGGGGCGAGCAGTACGTC. Encoded protein: CAIKGMQGGEQYV.

This clone has more than one count but fewer than ten. This chain links TRBV5-1 with TRBJ2-3; possibly TRBD1 for D (5 bases). Germline lookup yields CDR1 SGHRS and CDR2 YFSETQ. With 5 bases removed from V and 2 bases from J, the gap between germline ends came to 12 bases. This CDR3 has 14 amino acids. The CDR3 sequence: CASRLQGVTDTQYF. The CDR3 DNA follows: TGCGCCAGCAGGCTGCAAGGGGTCACAGATACGCAGTATTTT.

The gene calls are TRBV13 and TRBJ1-1; unclear D gene. Trimming took off 5 bases at V and 3 bases at J, with 13 bases between the two ends. The length of the CDR3 is 14 residues. Germline lookup yields CDR1 PRHDT and CDR2 FYEKMQ (reference sequence). In DNA form, the CDR3 reads TGTGCCAGCAGCCCGAGGGTCGGAGACACTGAAGCTTTCTTT. Its protein is CASSPRVGDTEAFF.